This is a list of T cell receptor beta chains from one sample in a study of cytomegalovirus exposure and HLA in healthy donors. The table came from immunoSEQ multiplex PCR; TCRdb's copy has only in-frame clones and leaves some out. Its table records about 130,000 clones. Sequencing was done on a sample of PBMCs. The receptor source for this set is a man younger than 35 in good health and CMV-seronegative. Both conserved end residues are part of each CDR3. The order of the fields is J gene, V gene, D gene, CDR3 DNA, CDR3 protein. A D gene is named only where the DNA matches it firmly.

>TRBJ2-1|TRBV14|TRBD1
TGTGCCAGCAGCCGGTCTTTTGACAGGGAGTACAATGAGCAGTTCTTC
CASSRSFDREYNEQFF
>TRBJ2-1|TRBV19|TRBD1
TGTGCCAGTAGCGCAGGACAGGGGGCTTACAATGAGCAGTTCTTC
CASSAGQGAYNEQFF
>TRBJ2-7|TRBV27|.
TGTGCCAGCAGTTTCTATTCCTACGAGCAGTACTTC
CASSFYSYEQYF
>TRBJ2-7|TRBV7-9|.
TGTGCCAGCAGCTTGTTCGGCTCCTACGAGCAGTACTTC
CASSLFGSYEQYF
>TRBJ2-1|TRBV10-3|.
TGTGCCATCAATTCGGGCAATGAGCAGTTCTTC
CAINSGNEQFF
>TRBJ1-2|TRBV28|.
TGTGCCAGCAGTTTTCTTGAGGGATACTATGGCTACACCTTC
CASSFLEGYYGYTF
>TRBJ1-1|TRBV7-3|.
TGTGCCAGCAGCCAGAACAGACAACAGAACACTGAAGCTTTCTTT
CASSQNRQQNTEAFF
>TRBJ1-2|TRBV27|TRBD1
TGTGCCAGCAGCCCTAGACAGGGGCTATCAGATGGCTACACCTTC
CASSPRQGLSDGYTF
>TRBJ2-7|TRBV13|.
TGTGCCAGCAGCTTAGGCTGGAGCGAGCAGTACTTC
CASSLGWSEQYF
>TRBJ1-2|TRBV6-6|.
TGTGCCAGCAGTTACGTGACAGGTTCTAACTATGGCTACACCTTC
CASSYVTGSNYGYTF
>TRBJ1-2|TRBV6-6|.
TGTGCCAGCCGCGCAGGTTCCTACACCTTC
CASRAGSYTF
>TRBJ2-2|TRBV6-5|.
TGTGCCAGCAGTTACCAGATCACCGGGGAGCTGTTTTTT
CASSYQITGELFF
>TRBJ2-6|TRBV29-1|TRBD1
TGCAGCGTTGAAGTCCCGGACAGGGCACACTCTGGGGCCAACGTCCTGACTTTC
CSVEVPDRAHSGANVLTF
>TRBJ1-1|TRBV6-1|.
TGTGCCAGCAGGTTGAACAGGGCGCTTGAAGCTTTCTTT
CASRLNRALEAFF
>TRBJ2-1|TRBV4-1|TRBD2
TGCGCCAGCAGCCCCTCCTTTAGCGGGACCTACAATGAGCAGTTCTTC
CASSPSFSGTYNEQFF
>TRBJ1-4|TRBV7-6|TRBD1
TGTGCCAGCAGCTTAGCGCAGGGGACAGGGGAGGATGAAAAACTGTTTTTT
CASSLAQGTGEDEKLFF
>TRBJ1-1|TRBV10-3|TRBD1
TGTGCCATCAGGCTGGGACAGCATGACACTGAAGCTTTCTTT
CAIRLGQHDTEAFF
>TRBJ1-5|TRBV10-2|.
TGCGCCAGCAGTAACCCAGGGGAGAATCAGCCCCAGCATTTT
CASSNPGENQPQHF
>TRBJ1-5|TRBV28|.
TGTGCCAGCAGTCCCCGGGGAGGGGGAGTTTATCAGCCCCAGCATTTT
CASSPRGGGVYQPQHF
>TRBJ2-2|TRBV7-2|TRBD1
TGTGCCAGCAGCCAAAACCCCGCAGGGGGTGGTTCTGGGGAGCTGTTTTTT
CASSQNPAGGGSGELFF
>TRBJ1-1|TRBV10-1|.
TGCGCCAGCAGTGAGCGGTACAGGCGGAACACTGAAGCTTTCTTT
CASSERYRRNTEAFF
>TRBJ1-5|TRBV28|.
TGTGCCAGCAGACTTAGAAATCAGCCCCAGCATTTT
CASRLRNQPQHF
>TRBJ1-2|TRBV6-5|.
TGTGCCAGCAGTTACTCATCAGGGGCTGGATATGGCTACACCTTC
CASSYSSGAGYGYTF
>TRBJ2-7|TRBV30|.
TGTGCCTGGAAACTTTCAAGCGAGCAGTACTTC
CAWKLSSEQYF
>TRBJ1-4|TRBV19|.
TGTGCCAGTAGTGTAACAGGGCGGCAGAGTGAAAAACTGTTTTTT
CASSVTGRQSEKLFF
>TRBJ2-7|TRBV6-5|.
TGTGCCAACAGTTACTCGGTAGGGGACGAGCAGTACTTC
CANSYSVGDEQYF
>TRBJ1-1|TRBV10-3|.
TGTGCCATCCGGGGGGCCGTGGGGAACACTGAAGCTTTCTTT
CAIRGAVGNTEAFF
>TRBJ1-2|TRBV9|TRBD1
TGTGCCAGCAGCGTAGCGGGGACAGTCTCCTATGGCTACACCTTC
CASSVAGTVSYGYTF
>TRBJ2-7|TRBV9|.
TGTGCCAGCAGCGCGCGGGACAGTAATTCACCGCGGGTGTACTTC
CASSARDSNSPRVYF
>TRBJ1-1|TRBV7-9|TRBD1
TGTGCCAGCAGCTCAAGTGTAGGGACAGGCACTGGAGCTTTCTTT
CASSSSVGTGTGAFF
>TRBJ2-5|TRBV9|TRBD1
TGTGCCAGCAGCGTAGTGGAAGGGGGCGGTGAGACCCAGTACTTC
CASSVVEGGGETQYF
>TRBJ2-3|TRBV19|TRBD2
TGTGCCAGTTTAGCGGGAGGGATCACAGATACGCAGTATTTT
CASLAGGITDTQYF
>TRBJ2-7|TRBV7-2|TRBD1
TGTGCCAGCAGCTTGGACAGGGCCCTCTACGAGCAGTACTTC
CASSLDRALYEQYF
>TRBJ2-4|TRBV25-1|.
TGTGCCAGCAGTGAATCCACGAGTCATCTAGCCAAAAACATTCAGTACTTC
CASSESTSHLAKNIQYF
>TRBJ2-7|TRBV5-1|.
TGCGCCAGCAGCCTACAGGGCTCAACCTACGAGCAGTACTTC
CASSLQGSTYEQYF
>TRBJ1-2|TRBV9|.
TGTGCCAGCAGCTCAAGCGACGGAGTGGGCTACACCTTC
CASSSSDGVGYTF
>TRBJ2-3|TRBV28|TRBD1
TGTGCCAGCAGTTCCTCCGACAGGGGCGCTAGCACAGATACGCAGTATTTT
CASSSSDRGASTDTQYF
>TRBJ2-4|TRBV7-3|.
TGTGCCAGCAGGACTGACGACGGGGACATTCAGTACTTC
CASRTDDGDIQYF
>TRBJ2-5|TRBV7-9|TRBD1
TGTGCCAGCAGCCCGGACAGGTCTCAAGAGACCCAGTACTTC
CASSPDRSQETQYF